A selection of T cell receptor beta chains follows, all from one sample in a study of Ad26.COV2.S vaccination and SARS-CoV-2 variants. The table came from immunoSEQ multiplex PCR; TCRdb's copy has only in-frame clones and leaves some out. The sample shows under 150,000 clones, 80% to 90% of them seen only once. The starting material was peripheral blood, obtained after recovery from COVID-19. Receptor source: a human donor who had recovered from COVID-19. Each CDR3 is given with its conserved first and last residue. D genes are given only for firm matches. Expanded clones are given a class, and other clones once, few, many or no size at all.

>TRBV5-5|-|TRBJ2-7|-
TGTGCCAGCAGCTTGGCGAGTACCGGGATGAGGAGCGAGCAGTACTTC
CASSLASTGMRSEQYF
>TRBV5-1|-|TRBJ1-2|-
TGCGCCAGCAGCTCCCGGGAGGCTAACTATGGCTACACCTTC
CASSSREANYGYTF
>TRBV25-1|TRBD1|TRBJ2-3|-
TGTGCCAGCACCAACCGGGACAGTCCCACAGATACGCAGTATTTT
CASTNRDSPTDTQYF
>TRBV4-3|-|TRBJ2-6|-
TGCGCCAGCAGCCCTTCGGACAGCTTTGGGGCCAACGTCCTGACTTTC
CASSPSDSFGANVLTF
>TRBV5-6|-|TRBJ2-7|-
TGTGCCAGCAGCTTCGGGACGCTCGCCTACGAGCAGTACTTC
CASSFGTLAYEQYF
>TRBV27|TRBD2|TRBJ2-1|-
TGTGCCAGCAGTTCAAAGCGGGGGGGCACGGCCTACAATGAGCAGTTCTTC
CASSSKRGGTAYNEQFF
>TRBV10-3|-|TRBJ1-1|-
TGTGCCATCAGTGCACAGGGTCCCATGAACACTGAAGCTTTCTTT
CAISAQGPMNTEAFF
>TRBV6-5|TRBD1|TRBJ2-7|-
TGTGCCACCGAAGACAGGGGCTACGAGCAGTACTTC
CATEDRGYEQYF
>TRBV30|-|TRBJ2-2|-
TGTGCCTGGAGAACTGACAGCCTGAACACCGGGGAGCTGTTTTTT
CAWRTDSLNTGELFF
>TRBV5-1|-|TRBJ2-3|-
TGCGCCAGCAGCCTCATCTCCCAGGGAGATACGCAGTATTTT
CASSLISQGDTQYF
>TRBV7-2|-|TRBJ2-5|-
TGTGCCAGCAGCTTTATAGGGGGAGGGCGGGAGACCCAGTACTTC
CASSFIGGGRETQYF
>TRBV7-2|-|TRBJ1-2|-
TGTGCCAGCAGCTTAGACAGTGGCGATTACACCTTC
CASSLDSGDYTF
>TRBV12-5|TRBD2|TRBJ2-3|-
TGTGCTAGTGGTACACAACTAGCGACAGATACGCAGTATTTT
CASGTQLATDTQYF
>TRBV15|TRBD1|TRBJ2-7|-
TGTGCCACCAGCAGGGGGACAGGGGGCTCCGAGCAGTACTTC
CATSRGTGGSEQYF
>TRBV6-2/TRBV6-3|-|TRBJ1-3|-
TGTGCCAGCAGTTCCTACCGGGACCTAACCAGCTCTGGAAACACCATATATTTT
CASSSYRDLTSSGNTIYF
>TRBV19|TRBD1|TRBJ2-2|once
TGTGCCAGTAGTAGAGGACAGGGGGGGAACACCGGGGAGCTGTTTTTT
CASSRGQGGNTGELFF
>TRBV11-2|TRBD2|TRBJ2-1|once
TGTGCCAGCAGTTTCACTAGCGGGGCCTACAATGAGCAGTTCTTC
CASSFTSGAYNEQFF
>TRBV19|-|TRBJ2-2|-
TGTGCCAGTTCCTGGACCTACGCGAACACCGGGGAGCTGTTTTTT
CASSWTYANTGELFF
>TRBV30|-|TRBJ2-5|-
TGTGCCTGGAGTGCTAGGGCTGGAGAGACCCAGTACTTC
CAWSARAGETQYF
>TRBV28|-|TRBJ1-3|-
TGTGCCAGCAGTTTATCTTTGGCCGCTGGAAACACCATATATTTT
CASSLSLAAGNTIYF
>TRBV6-5|-|TRBJ2-7|few
TGTGCCAGCAGTTACTCTTTACTTGCGGTTATCTACGAGCAGTACTTC
CASSYSLLAVIYEQYF
>TRBV2|-|TRBJ1-2|-
TGTGCCAGCACCTCGCTGTATGGCTACACCTTC
CASTSLYGYTF
>TRBV5-1|-|TRBJ1-6|-
TGCGCCAGCAGCTTGGTGGCGAGCTCCTATAATTCACCCCTCCACTTT
CASSLVASSYNSPLHF
>TRBV27|-|TRBJ1-1|-
TGTGCCAGCAGTTTCAGACCCACGAACACTGAAGCTTTCTTT
CASSFRPTNTEAFF